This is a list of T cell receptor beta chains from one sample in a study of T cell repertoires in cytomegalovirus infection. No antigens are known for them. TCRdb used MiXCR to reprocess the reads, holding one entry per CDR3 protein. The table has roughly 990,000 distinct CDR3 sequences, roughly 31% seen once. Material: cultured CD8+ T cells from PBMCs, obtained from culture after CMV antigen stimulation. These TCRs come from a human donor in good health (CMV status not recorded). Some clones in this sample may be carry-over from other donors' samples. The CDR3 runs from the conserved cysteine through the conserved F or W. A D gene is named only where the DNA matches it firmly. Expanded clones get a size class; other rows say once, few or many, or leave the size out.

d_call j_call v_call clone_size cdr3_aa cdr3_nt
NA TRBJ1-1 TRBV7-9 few CASSFLGDGGTEAFF TGTGCCAGCAGCTTTCTGGGGGATGGGGGAACTGAAGCTTTCTTT
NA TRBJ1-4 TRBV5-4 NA CASSFGSQKLFF TGTGCCAGCAGCTTCGGGAGTCAAAAACTGTTTTTT
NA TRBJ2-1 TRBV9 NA CASSVGGVGAYNEQFF TGTGCCAGCAGCGTAGGAGGGGTGGGGGCCTACAATGAGCAGTTCTTC
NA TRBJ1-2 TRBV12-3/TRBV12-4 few CASSLASTNYGYTF TGTGCCAGCAGTTTAGCGTCGACTAACTATGGCTACACCTTC
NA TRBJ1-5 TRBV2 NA CASSEGRGANQPQHF TGTGCCAGCAGTGAAGGGAGGGGCGCCAATCAGCCCCAGCATTTT
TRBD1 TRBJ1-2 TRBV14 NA CASSQAWGQARSGYTF TGTGCCAGCAGCCAAGCGTGGGGACAGGCCCGCTCTGGCTACACCTTC
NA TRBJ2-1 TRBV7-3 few CASSLISETYNEQFF TGTGCCAGCAGCTTAATTAGCGAGACCTACAATGAGCAGTTCTTC
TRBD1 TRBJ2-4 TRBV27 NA CASQGQGAAKNIQYF TGTGCCAGCCAGGGACAGGGGGCAGCCAAAAACATTCAGTACTTC
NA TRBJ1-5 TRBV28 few CASSLRMGYQPQHF TGTGCCAGCAGTCTCCGGATGGGATATCAGCCCCAGCATTTT
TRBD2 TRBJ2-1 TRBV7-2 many CASSLGSGGAIRPSSYNEQFF TGTGCCAGCAGCTTAGGGAGCGGGGGGGCTATCCGCCCGAGCTCCTACAATGAGCAGTTCTTC
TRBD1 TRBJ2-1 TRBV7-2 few CASSLAGTGTYNEQFF TGTGCCAGCAGCTTAGCCGGGACAGGGACCTACAATGAGCAGTTCTTC
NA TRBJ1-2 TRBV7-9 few CASSLSGPIGYGYTF TGTGCCAGCAGCTTATCGGGTCCTATAGGCTATGGCTACACCTTC
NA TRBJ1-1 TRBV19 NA CASSPQGYLGYTEAFF TGTGCCAGTAGCCCCCAGGGCTATCTTGGGTACACTGAAGCTTTCTTT
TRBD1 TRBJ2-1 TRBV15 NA CATSKETGSFYNEQFF TGTGCCACCAGCAAAGAGACAGGGAGCTTTTACAATGAGCAGTTCTTC
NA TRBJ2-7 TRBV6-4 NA CASSDGSFGLYEQYF TGTGCCAGCAGTGACGGGTCCTTCGGACTCTACGAGCAGTACTTC
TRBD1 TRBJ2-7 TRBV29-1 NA CSVEVGTATYEQYF TGCAGCGTTGAAGTAGGGACAGCTACCTACGAGCAGTACTTC
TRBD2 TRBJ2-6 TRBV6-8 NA CASSYGAGGPSGANVLTF TGTGCCAGCAGTTACGGGGCGGGGGGGCCCTCTGGGGCCAACGTCCTGACTTTC
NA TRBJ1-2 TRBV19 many CASATGLYYGYTF TGTGCCAGTGCGACGGGCCTTTACTATGGCTACACCTTC
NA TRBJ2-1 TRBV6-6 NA CASSYRTVHYNEQFF TGTGCCAGCAGTTACCGTACAGTCCACTACAATGAGCAGTTCTTC
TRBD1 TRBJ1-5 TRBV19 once CVSSPQTGDSNQPQHF TGTGTCAGTAGTCCCCAGACAGGGGATAGCAATCAGCCCCAGCATTTT
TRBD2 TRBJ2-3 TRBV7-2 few CASSFSGGVPDTQYF TGTGCCAGCAGCTTTAGCGGGGGGGTTCCAGATACGCAGTATTTT
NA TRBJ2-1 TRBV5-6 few CASNLEYNEQFF TGTGCCAGCAATCTGGAATACAATGAGCAGTTCTTC
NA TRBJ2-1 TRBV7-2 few CASSLAGLAGGQGDEQFF TGTGCCAGCAGCTTAGCGGGGTTAGCGGGGGGACAGGGGGATGAGCAGTTCTTC
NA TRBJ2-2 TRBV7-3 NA CASSFLSRGAGELFF TGTGCCAGCAGCTTTTTATCGCGGGGCGCCGGGGAGCTGTTTTTT
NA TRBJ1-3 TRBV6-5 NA CASSYLPSFGNTIYF TGTGCCAGCAGTTATCTTCCCTCTTTTGGAAACACCATATATTTT
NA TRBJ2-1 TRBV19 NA CASSGLEQFF TGTGCCAGTAGTGGGCTTGAGCAGTTCTTC
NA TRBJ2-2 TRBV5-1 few CASSTERGSTGELFF TGCGCCAGCAGCACGGAGAGGGGTTCAACCGGGGAGCTGTTTTTT
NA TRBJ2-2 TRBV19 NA CVSSIGPGELFF TGTGTCAGTAGTATAGGTCCCGGGGAGCTGTTTTTT
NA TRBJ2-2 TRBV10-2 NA CASSEYRPVEELFF TGCGCCAGCAGTGAGTACCGCCCGGTCGAGGAGCTGTTTTTT
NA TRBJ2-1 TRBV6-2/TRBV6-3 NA CASSYGAMDEQFF TGTGCCAGCAGTTACGGGGCTATGGATGAGCAGTTCTTC
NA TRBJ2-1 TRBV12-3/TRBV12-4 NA CASTSLQRDSYNEQFF TGTGCCAGCACGTCGTTACAGAGAGACTCCTACAATGAGCAGTTCTTC
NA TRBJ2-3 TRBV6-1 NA CASSEVKDTQYF TGTGCCAGCAGTGAAGTAAAAGATACGCAGTATTTT
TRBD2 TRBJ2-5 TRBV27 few CASSLSGVKRGAETQYF TGTGCCAGCAGTTTATCGGGGGTGAAGCGGGGGGCGGAGACCCAGTACTTC
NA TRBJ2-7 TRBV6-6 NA CASSYLRSEQYF TGTGCCAGCAGTTACCTTAGGTCCGAGCAGTACTTC
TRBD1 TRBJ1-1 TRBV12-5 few CASGFQIDRAENTEAFF TGTGCTAGTGGTTTTCAAATCGACAGGGCGGAGAACACTGAAGCTTTCTTT
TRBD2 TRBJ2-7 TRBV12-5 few CASALGGGYEQYF TGTGCTAGTGCACTGGGGGGGGGTTACGAGCAGTACTTC
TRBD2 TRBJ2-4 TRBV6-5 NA CASSYLGLAENIQYF TGTGCCAGCAGTTACCTGGGACTAGCGGAAAACATTCAGTACTTC
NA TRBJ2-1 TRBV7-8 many CASSLDLARDEQFF TGTGCCAGCAGCTTAGATCTAGCGCGCGATGAGCAGTTCTTC
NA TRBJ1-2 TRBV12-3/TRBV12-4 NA CASRLTGRDGYTF TGTGCCAGCAGGCTAACAGGGAGGGATGGCTACACCTTC
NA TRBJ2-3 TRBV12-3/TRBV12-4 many CASSFLDTDTQYF TGTGCCAGCAGTTTCTTGGACACAGATACGCAGTATTTT
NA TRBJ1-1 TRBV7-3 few CASSQELSGTEAFF TGTGCCAGCAGCCAAGAGCTAAGCGGGACTGAAGCTTTCTTT
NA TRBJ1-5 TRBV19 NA CASSIADREDQPQHF TGTGCCAGTAGTATAGCCGACAGAGAGGATCAGCCCCAGCATTTT
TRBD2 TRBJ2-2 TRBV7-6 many CASSSFSGGTGELFF TGTGCCAGCAGCAGCTTTAGCGGGGGGACCGGGGAGCTGTTTTTT
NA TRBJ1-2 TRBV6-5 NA CASSYNRVYGYTF TGTGCCAGCAGTTACAACAGGGTCTATGGCTACACCTTC
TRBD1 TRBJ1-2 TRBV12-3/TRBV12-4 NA CASRSPGQGAVGYTF TGTGCCAGCAGATCCCCGGGACAGGGGGCAGTTGGCTACACCTTC
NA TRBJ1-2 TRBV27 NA CASSPTGHGYTF TGTGCCAGCAGTCCGACAGGCCATGGCTACACCTTC
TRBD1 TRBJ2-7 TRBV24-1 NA CATSDAKGANNEQYF TGTGCCACCAGTGATGCCAAGGGGGCAAATAACGAGCAGTACTTC
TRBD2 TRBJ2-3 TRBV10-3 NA CAIRIRGSGGEGTDTQYF TGTGCCATCAGAATTCGTGGCTCCGGGGGGGAAGGCACAGATACGCAGTATTTT
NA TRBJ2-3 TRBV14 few CASSPRASTDTQYF TGTGCCAGCAGCCCCAGAGCTAGCACAGATACGCAGTATTTT
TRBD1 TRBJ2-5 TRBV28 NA CASSSFSGTGGQETQYF TGTGCCAGCAGTTCTTTTTCCGGGACAGGGGGACAAGAGACCCAGTACTTC
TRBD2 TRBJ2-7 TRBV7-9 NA CASSVLGAGNEQYF TGTGCCAGCAGCGTACTCGGAGCGGGGAACGAGCAGTACTTC
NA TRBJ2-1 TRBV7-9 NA CASIGDRRNEQFF TGTGCCAGCATAGGCGACAGGCGCAATGAGCAGTTCTTC
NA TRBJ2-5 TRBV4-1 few CASSQDTGGETETQYF TGCGCCAGCAGCCAAGATACCGGGGGTGAAACAGAGACCCAGTACTTC
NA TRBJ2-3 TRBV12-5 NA CASGLVQEGWYTQYF TGTGCTAGTGGTTTGGTACAGGAGGGGTGGTATACGCAGTATTTT
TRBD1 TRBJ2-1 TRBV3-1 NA CASSLGQGVWNEQFF TGTGCCAGCAGCTTGGGACAGGGGGTTTGGAATGAGCAGTTCTTC
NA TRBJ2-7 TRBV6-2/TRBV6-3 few CASSYGLLYEQYF TGTGCCAGCAGTTATGGACTGCTCTACGAGCAGTACTTC
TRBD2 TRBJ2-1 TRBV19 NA CASSMAGLGYNEQFF TGTGCCAGTAGTATGGCGGGACTAGGCTACAATGAGCAGTTCTTC
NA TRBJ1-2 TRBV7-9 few CASSSQAGTLYGYTF TGTGCCAGCAGCTCCCAAGCCGGGACATTGTACGGCTACACCTTC
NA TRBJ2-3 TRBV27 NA CASSLSPYRVDTQYF TGTGCTAGCAGTTTATCCCCGTACAGGGTGGATACGCAGTATTTT